This is a list of T cell receptor beta chains from one sample in a study of Ad26.COV2.S vaccination and SARS-CoV-2 variants. Method: immunoSEQ multiplex PCR; TCRdb's copy keeps in-frame clones and lacks some. The sample lists about 400,000 clones; roughly 85% were seen once. Sequencing used peripheral blood, obtained in a trial of Ad26.COV2.S vaccine versus placebo. These receptors were obtained from a person aged 18 to 65 who received the Ad26.COV2.S COVID-19 vaccine or a placebo. The CDR3 runs from the conserved cysteine through the conserved F or W. Each record gives: clone size, D gene, J gene, V gene, CDR3 protein, CDR3 DNA. D genes are given only for firm matches. Only some rows state a clone size, as once, few, many or a class for expanded clones.

few	TRBD1	TRBJ1-1	TRBV4-2	CASSQEDRASTEAFF	TGTGCCAGCAGCCAAGAGGACAGGGCAAGCACTGAAGCTTTCTTT
-	-	TRBJ2-1	TRBV4-2	CASSPRGASYNEQFF	TGTGCCAGCAGCCCCCGGGGGGCATCCTACAATGAGCAGTTCTTC
-	TRBD1	TRBJ1-2	TRBV5-1	CASSTGQGYGYTF	TGCGCCAGCAGTACGGGACAGGGGTATGGCTACACCTTC
few	TRBD1	TRBJ1-2	TRBV29-1	CSVDGTGGVNYGYTF	TGCAGCGTTGACGGGACAGGGGGCGTCAACTATGGCTACACCTTC
-	TRBD1	TRBJ1-2	TRBV3-1/TRBV3-2	CASSQLTGGDGYTF	TGTGCCAGCAGCCAACTGACAGGGGGTGATGGCTACACCTTC
-	TRBD2	TRBJ2-6	TRBV5-6	CASSFPREGANVLTF	TGTGCCAGCAGCTTCCCCAGGGAGGGAGCCAACGTCCTGACTTTC
-	-	TRBJ2-7	TRBV6-5	CASSYAGAYEQYF	TGTGCCAGCAGTTACGCAGGTGCCTACGAGCAGTACTTC
-	-	TRBJ2-7	TRBV12-3/TRBV12-4	CASSLVNEQYF	TGTGCCAGCAGTTTAGTGAACGAGCAGTACTTC
-	-	TRBJ2-1	TRBV11-2	CASSPYRGNEQFF	TGTGCCAGCAGCCCCTATCGGGGCAATGAGCAGTTCTTC
-	-	TRBJ2-3	TRBV7-9	CASSRSGATPYTDTQYF	TGTGCCAGCAGCCGGTCGGGGGCCACCCCCTACACAGATACGCAGTATTTT
-	-	TRBJ2-7	TRBV11-2	CASSLEDWRSYEQYF	TGTGCCAGCAGCTTAGAGGATTGGAGAAGCTACGAGCAGTACTTC
-	TRBD1	TRBJ2-7	TRBV7-3	CASSPSGGAYEQYF	TGTGCCAGCAGCCCCTCAGGGGGTGCCTACGAGCAGTACTTC
-	-	TRBJ2-7	TRBV3-1/TRBV3-2	CASSHIRAFEQYF	TGTGCCAGCAGCCATATTAGAGCCTTTGAGCAGTACTTC
-	TRBD1	TRBJ2-5	TRBV5-1	CASSPGQTPRYQETQYF	TGCGCCAGCAGTCCGGGACAGACCCCGCGGTACCAAGAGACCCAGTACTTC
-	-	TRBJ2-7	TRBV20-1	CSASKTGTGTYEQYF	TGCAGTGCTAGTAAAACCGGGACTGGGACCTACGAGCAGTACTTC
-	-	TRBJ1-2	TRBV6-6	CASAVTLGDYGYTF	TGTGCCAGCGCGGTTACTCTAGGGGACTATGGCTACACCTTC
-	TRBD1	TRBJ1-6	TRBV6-5	CASSRQGNSPLHF	TGTGCCAGCAGCCGACAGGGCAATTCACCCCTCCACTTT
-	TRBD1	TRBJ1-4	TRBV3-1/TRBV3-2	CASSQDSGGHEKLFF	TGTGCCAGCAGCCAAGATTCAGGGGGTCATGAAAAACTGTTTTTT